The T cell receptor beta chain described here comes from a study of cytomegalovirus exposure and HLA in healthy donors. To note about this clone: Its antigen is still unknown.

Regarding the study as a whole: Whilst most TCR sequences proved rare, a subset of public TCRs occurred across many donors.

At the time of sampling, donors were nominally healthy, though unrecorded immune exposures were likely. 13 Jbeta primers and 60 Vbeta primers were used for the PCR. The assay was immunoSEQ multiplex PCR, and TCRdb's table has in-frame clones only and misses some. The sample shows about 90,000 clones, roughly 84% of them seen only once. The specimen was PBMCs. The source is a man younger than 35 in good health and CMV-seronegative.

This CDR3 reads CASNEGRLAVYNEQFF. The DNA for the CDR3 is TGTGCCAGTAACGAGGGGAGACTAGCGGTCTACAATGAGCAGTTCTTC. The chain joins TRBV19 to TRBJ2-1, with 9 bases matching TRBD2. With V trimmed by 7 bases and J by 3 bases, 10 bases remained unmatched. This CDR3 has 16 amino acids. Germline CDR1 reads LNHDA; CDR2 reads SQIVND (reference sequence).